The entry below describes one T cell receptor (beta chain). Its antigen is not identified. This sample is part of a study of T cell responses to AZD1222 COVID-19 vaccine. Study-wide results and limits: Among AZD1222 vaccinees, only six or seven were seropositive at baseline.

The germline V and J ends were trimmed by 2 bases and 10 bases, with 18 bases remaining between them. Germline V gives CDR1 SGHTA, CDR2 FQGNSA. This CDR3 contains 16 residues. Assay: immunoSEQ multiplex PCR; the TCRdb copy retains only in-frame clones and omits some. The sample carries about 42,000 clones, 88% recorded once. This material consisted of peripheral blood, taken 28 days after the second AZD1222 dose. The TCR was taken from an adult who received the AZD1222 COVID-19 vaccine. This rearrangement joins TRBV7-2 to TRBJ1-6; the D gene is possibly TRBD1 (5 bases). CDR3 DNA sequence: TGTGCCAGCAGCTTACGGGCAGGGAGGATGACCTCACCCCTCCACTTT. Protein: CASSLRAGRMTSPLHF.